What follows describes a single T cell receptor beta chain. Germline is not matched at one junction end, which may reflect a read error. TCR beta cDNA was prepared out of approximately 470 ng total RNA by means of a constant-region primer. Three nested multiplex PCR rounds, a slightly modified ARM-PCR method, built the TCR beta libraries. Investigators reported that the first two PCR rounds, at 10 to 11 cycles each, used TRBV1-TRBV30 forward primers with a C-beta reverse primer. MiXCR was run by TCRdb on the multiplex PCR reads, yielding one entry per CDR3 protein. Of approximately 92,000 distinct CDR3 sequences in the sample, more than 65% were seen once. The data derive from a study of tumor-infiltrating lymphocytes in primary liver carcinoma. Looking at the study overall: Patients, male and female, were 30 to 69 years old. Read depth, roughly 3.5 to 7.5 million productive TCRbeta reads, did not differ significantly between tissues.

The study co-extracted DNA and RNA from approximately 20-30 mg of unsorted bulk tissue. Through surgical resection, the patients' primary liver carcinoma was treated. None of the patients had received treatment, and all had chronic HBV infection. Germline V gives CDR1 SGHNT, CDR2 YYREEE (reference sequence). The CDR3 is 14 amino acids. The receptor's source is a woman aged 55-69 years with primary liver carcinoma and hepatitis B virus infection. Sequenced material: liver tumor tissue from sampling region 5. Subset specified: tumor region T5, tumor centre. V is TRBV5-4 and J is TRBJ2-7, with a possible D match to TRBD2 (7 bases). The CDR3: CASSLGTGGYGQYF. CDR3 DNA: TGTGCCAGCAGCTTGGGGACGGGGGGCTACGGGCAGTACTTC. The whole variable domain, filled in from reference TRBV5-4 and TRBJ2-7, reads ETGVTQSPTHLIKTRGQQVTLRCSSQSGHNTVSWYQQALGQGPQFIFQYYREEENGRGNFPPRFSGLQFPNYSSELNVNALELDDSALYLCASSLGTGGYGQYFGPGTRLTVT.